This TCR beta chain was observed in a study of post-analysis software for immune sequencing data. Study-level information: Included courses were relapsing-remitting and secondary progressive multiple sclerosis; progressive-relapsing multiple sclerosis was also included. Points from the study as a whole: In patients, four to six TRBV segments were more frequent than in controls, with TRBV5-6, TRBV5-1 and TRBV20-1 among them. For normalized Chao1 diversity, multiple sclerosis patients scored significantly lower than controls did.

This clonotype has more than one count but fewer than ten. Its antigen is unknown. Researchers reported that TCR beta cDNA libraries carried unique molecular identifiers. Some 500,000 cDNA molecules were recovered from an input of about 0.95 to 11 million T cells. TCRdb used MiXCR to reprocess the PCR reads, holding one entry per CDR3 protein. The sample has about 540,000 distinct CDR3 sequences; roughly 34% are singletons. V shed 1 base and J 6 bases; nucleotides not matched to a gene: 5. The CDR3 is 15 residues long. Germline V lookup: CDR1 MNHEY, CDR2 SVGAGI. Sequenced sample: blood. This clonotype was obtained from a girl between 2 and 17 years old with multiple sclerosis. The chain couples TRBV6-5 to TRBJ2-1; TRBD2 agrees at 8 bases. CDR3 amino acids: CASSYWSGGGNEQFF. Written as DNA, the CDR3 is TGTGCCAGCAGTTACTGGAGCGGGGGAGGCAATGAGCAGTTCTTC.